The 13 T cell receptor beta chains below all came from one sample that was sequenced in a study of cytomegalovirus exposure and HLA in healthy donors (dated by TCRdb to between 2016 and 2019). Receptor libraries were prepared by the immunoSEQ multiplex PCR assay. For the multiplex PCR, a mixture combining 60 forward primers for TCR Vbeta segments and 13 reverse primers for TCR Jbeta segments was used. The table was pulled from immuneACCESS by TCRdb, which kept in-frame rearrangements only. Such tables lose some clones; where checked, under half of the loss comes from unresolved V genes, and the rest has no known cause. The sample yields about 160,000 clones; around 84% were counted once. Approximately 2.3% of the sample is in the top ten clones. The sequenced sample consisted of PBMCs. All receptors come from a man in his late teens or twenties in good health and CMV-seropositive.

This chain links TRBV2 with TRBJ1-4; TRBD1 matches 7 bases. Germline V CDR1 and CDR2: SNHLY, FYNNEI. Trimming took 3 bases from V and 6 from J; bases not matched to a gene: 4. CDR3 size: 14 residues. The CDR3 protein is CASSEGQGDEKLFF. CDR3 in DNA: TGTGCCAGCAGTGAGGGTCAGGGGGATGAAAAACTGTTTTTT.

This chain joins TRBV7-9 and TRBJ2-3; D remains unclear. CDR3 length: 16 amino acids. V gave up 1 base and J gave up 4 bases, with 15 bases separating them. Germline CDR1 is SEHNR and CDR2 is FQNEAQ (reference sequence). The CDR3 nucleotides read TGTGCCAGCAGCTTAGTCGACATAGTCTCGGCAGATACGCAGTATTTT. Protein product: CASSLVDIVSADTQYF.

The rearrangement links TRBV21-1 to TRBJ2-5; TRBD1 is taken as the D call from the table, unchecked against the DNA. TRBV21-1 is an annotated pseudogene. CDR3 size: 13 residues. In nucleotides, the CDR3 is TGTGCCAGCAGCAGGGTCAGGGGGGAGACCCAGTACTTC. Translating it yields CASSRVRGETQYF.

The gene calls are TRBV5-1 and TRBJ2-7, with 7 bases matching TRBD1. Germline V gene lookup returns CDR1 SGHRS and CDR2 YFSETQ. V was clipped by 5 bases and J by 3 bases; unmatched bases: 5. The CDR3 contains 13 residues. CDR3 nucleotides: TGCGCCAGCAGGAAAGGGACAGACTACGAGCAGTACTTC. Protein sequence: CASRKGTDYEQYF.

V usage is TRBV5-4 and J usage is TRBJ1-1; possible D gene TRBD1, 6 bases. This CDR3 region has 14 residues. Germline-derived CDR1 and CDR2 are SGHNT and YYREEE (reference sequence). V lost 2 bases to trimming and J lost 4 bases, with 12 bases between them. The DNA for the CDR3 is TGTGCCAGCAGCTTAAACACAGGGATCACTGAAGCTTTCTTT. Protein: CASSLNTGITEAFF.

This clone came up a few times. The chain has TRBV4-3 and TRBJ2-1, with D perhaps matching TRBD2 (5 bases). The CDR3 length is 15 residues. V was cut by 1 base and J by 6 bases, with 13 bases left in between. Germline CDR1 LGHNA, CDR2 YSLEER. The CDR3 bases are TGCGCCAGCAGCCAAGGGGTCGGGGTCCTCAATGAGCAGTTCTTC. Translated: CASSQGVGVLNEQFF.

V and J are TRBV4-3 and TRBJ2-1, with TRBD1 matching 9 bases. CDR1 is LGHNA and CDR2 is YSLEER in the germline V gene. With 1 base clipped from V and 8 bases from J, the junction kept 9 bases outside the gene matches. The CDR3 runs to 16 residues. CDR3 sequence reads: CASSQVVWTGADEQFF. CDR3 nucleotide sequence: TGCGCCAGCAGCCAAGTGGTGTGGACAGGGGCCGATGAGCAGTTCTTC.

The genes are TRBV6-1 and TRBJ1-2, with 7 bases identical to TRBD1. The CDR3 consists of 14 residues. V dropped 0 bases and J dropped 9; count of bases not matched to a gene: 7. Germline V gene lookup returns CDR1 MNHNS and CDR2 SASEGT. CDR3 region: CASSEAPGGRSYTF. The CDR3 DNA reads TGTGCCAGCAGTGAAGCACCAGGGGGGCGAAGCTACACCTTC.

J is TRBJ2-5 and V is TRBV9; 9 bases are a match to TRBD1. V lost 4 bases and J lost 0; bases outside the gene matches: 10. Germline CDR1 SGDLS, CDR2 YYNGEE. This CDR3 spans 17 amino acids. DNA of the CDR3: TGTGCCAGCAGCTCCCCGACCGGGACAGGGTACCAAGAGACCCAGTACTTC. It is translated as CASSSPTGTGYQETQYF.

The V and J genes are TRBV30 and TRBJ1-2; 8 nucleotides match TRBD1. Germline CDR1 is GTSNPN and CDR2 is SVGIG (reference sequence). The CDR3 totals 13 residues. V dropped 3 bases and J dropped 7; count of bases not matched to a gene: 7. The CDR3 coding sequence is TGTGCCTGGAGGATCCCAGGGGGCTCTGGCTACACCTTC. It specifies CAWRIPGGSGYTF.

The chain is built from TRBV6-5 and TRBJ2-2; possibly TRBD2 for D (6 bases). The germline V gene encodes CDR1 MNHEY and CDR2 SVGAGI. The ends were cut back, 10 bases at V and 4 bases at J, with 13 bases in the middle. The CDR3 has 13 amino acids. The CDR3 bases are TGTGCCACTTCCGGGAGTCTCACCGGGGAGCTGTTTTTT. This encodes CATSGSLTGELFF.

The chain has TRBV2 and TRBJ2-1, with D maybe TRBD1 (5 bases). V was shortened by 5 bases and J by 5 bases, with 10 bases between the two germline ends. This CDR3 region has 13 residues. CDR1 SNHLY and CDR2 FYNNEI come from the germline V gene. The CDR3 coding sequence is TGTGCCAGCAGTCCAGGGTGGGACAATGAGCAGTTCTTC. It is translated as CASSPGWDNEQFF.

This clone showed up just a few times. This CDR3 is CASSPTAIYGYTF. In DNA, the CDR3 is TGTGCCAGCAGCCCGACAGCTATCTATGGCTACACCTTC. V gene TRBV7-9 combines with J gene TRBJ1-2; a possible D gene is TRBD1 (5 bases). CDR1 and CDR2 from the germline V gene are SEHNR and FQNEAQ (reference sequence). The CDR3 contains 13 residues. V lost 5 bases, J lost 4 bases, and 11 bases lay in between. The full variable domain, its missing parts supplied by reference TRBV7-9 and TRBJ1-2, is DTGVSQNPRHKITKRGQNVTFRCDPISEHNRLYWYRQTLGQGPEFLTYFQNEAQLEKSRLLSDRFSAERPKGSFSTLEIQRTEQGDSAMYLCASSPTAIYGYTFGSGTRLTVV.